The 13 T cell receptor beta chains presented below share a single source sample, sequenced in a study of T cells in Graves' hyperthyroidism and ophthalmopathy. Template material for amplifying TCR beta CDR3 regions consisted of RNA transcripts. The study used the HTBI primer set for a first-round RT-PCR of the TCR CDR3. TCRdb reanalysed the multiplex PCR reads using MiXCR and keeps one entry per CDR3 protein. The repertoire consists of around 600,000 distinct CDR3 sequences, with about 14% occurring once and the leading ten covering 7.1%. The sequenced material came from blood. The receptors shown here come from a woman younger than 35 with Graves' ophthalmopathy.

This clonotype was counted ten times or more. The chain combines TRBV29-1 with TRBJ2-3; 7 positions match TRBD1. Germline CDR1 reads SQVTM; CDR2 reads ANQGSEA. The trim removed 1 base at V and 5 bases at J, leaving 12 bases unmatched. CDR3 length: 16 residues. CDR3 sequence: CSVEGIQGNAGDTQYF. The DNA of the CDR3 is TGCAGCGTTGAAGGTATACAGGGGAACGCGGGAGATACGCAGTATTTT.

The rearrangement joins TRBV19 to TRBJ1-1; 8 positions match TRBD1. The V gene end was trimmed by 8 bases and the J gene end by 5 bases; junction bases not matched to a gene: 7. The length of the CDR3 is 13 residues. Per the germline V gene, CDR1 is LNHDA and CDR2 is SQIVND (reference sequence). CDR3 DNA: TGTGCCAGTGGGGTGGACAGGGATACTGAAGCTTTCTTT. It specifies CASGVDRDTEAFF.

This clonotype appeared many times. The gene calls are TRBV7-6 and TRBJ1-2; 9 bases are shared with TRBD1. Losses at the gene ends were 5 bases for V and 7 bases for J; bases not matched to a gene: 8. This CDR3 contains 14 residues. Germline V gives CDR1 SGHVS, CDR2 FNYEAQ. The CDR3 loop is CASSPGTGNSGYTF. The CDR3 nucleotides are TGTGCCAGCAGCCCCGGGACAGGGAATTCTGGCTACACCTTC. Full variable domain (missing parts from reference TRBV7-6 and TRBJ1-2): GAGVSQSPRYKVTKRGQDVALRCDPISGHVSLYWYRQALGQGPEFLTYFNYEAQQDKSGLPNDRFSAERPEGSISTLTIQRTEQRDSAMYRCASSPGTGNSGYTFGSGTRLTVV.

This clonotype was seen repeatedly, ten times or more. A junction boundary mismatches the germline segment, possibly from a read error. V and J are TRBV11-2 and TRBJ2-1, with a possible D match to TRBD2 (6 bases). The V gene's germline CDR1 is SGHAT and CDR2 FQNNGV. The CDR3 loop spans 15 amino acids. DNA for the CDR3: TGTGCCAGCAGCCCCCTAACCGGGAGAGTAAATGGGCAGTTCTTC. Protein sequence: CASSPLTGRVNGQFF.

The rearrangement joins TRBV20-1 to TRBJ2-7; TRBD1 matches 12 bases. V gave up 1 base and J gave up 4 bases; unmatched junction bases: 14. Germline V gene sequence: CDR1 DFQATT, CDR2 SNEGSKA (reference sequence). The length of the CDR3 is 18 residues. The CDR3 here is CSARGIPGQGALRYEQYF. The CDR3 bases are TGCAGTGCTAGAGGTATCCCGGGACAGGGGGCTCTTAGGTACGAGCAGTACTTC.

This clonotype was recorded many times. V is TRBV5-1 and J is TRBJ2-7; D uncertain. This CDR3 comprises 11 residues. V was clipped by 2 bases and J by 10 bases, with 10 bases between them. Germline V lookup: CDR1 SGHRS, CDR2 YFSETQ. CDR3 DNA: TGCGCCAGCAGCTTTCTTCATCGACAGTACTTC. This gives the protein CASSFLHRQYF.

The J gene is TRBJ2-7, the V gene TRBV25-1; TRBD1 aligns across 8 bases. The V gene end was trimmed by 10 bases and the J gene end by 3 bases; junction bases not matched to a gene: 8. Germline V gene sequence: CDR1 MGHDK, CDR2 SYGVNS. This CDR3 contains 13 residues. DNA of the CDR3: TGTGCCATCCAGGGGGCAGGCGTCTACGAGCAGTACTTC. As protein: CAIQGAGVYEQYF.

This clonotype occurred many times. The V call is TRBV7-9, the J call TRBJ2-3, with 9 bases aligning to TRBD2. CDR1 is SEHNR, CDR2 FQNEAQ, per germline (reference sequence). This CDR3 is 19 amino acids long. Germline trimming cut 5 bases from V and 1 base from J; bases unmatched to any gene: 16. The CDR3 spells CASSPRSSGSAGRTDTQYF. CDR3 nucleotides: TGTGCCAGCAGCCCCAGGAGTAGCGGGAGCGCCGGGCGCACAGATACGCAGTATTTT.

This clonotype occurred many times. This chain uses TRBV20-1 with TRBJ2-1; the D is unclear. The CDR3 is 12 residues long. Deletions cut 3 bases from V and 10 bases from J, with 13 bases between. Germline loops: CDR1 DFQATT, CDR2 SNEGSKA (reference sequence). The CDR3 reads CSARAGFEEQFF. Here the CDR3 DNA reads TGCAGTGCTAGGGCTGGGTTCGAGGAGCAGTTCTTC.

The CDR3 DNA reads TGTGCCTGGAGACTGGGGGGGGGGGCTGGAGATGGCTACACCTTC. It is translated as CAWRLGGGAGDGYTF. This chain joins TRBV30 and TRBJ1-2; a possible D gene is TRBD1 (6 bases). The CDR3 spans 15 residues. V dropped 3 bases and J dropped 6 bases, with 20 bases sitting between them. Per the germline V gene, CDR1 is GTSNPN and CDR2 is SVGIG (reference sequence).

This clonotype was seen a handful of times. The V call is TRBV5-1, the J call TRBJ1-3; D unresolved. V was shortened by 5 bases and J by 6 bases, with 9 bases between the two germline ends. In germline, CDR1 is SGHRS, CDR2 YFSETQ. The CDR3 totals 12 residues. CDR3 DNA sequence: TGCGCCAGCAGTTTGAGGTCAAACACCATATATTTT. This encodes CASSLRSNTIYF.

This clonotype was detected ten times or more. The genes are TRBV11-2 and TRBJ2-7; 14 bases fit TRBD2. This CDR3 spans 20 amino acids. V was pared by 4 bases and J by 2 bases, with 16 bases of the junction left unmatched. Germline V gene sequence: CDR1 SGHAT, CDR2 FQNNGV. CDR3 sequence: CASSSSLGLAGVIRPYEQYF. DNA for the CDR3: TGTGCCAGCAGCTCGAGTCTGGGACTAGCGGGAGTTATCAGGCCCTACGAGCAGTACTTC.

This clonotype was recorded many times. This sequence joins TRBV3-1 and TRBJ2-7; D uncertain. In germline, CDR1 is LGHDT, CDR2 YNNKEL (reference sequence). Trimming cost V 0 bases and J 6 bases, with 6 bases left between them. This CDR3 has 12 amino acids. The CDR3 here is CASSQDAGEQYF. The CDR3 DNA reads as TGTGCCAGCAGCCAAGATGCAGGCGAGCAGTACTTC.